This T cell receptor beta chain was identified in a study of cytomegalovirus exposure and HLA in healthy donors. The PCR used 60 Vbeta and 13 Jbeta primers. Clones were sequenced by immunoSEQ multiplex PCR, and TCRdb holds only the in-frame ones, with some missing. The sample's table shows approximately 150,000 clones. CDR1 and CDR2 (germline): SNHLY, FYNNEI. This CDR3 is 15 amino acids long. V was pared by 1 base and J by 2 bases, with 1 base of the junction left unmatched. The sequenced sample consisted of PBMCs. The sequence was collected from a young woman in good health and CMV-seronegative. The chain recombines TRBV2 with TRBJ2-1; 8 bases align to TRBD1. The CDR3 here is CASSEDRGTYNEQFF. In DNA form, the CDR3 reads TGTGCCAGCAGTGAAGACAGGGGGACCTACAATGAGCAGTTCTTC.